This T cell receptor (beta chain) was retrieved from a study of patients and donors after allogeneic stem cell transplantation. The V gene lost 1 base and the J gene lost 4 bases, with 10 bases spanning the gap. The germline V gene has CDR1 MNHEY and CDR2 SVGEGT. The CDR3 covers 14 residues. TCRdb ran MiXCR on the RT-PCR reads and lists one entry per CDR3 protein. The sample yields about 110,000 distinct CDR3 sequences, roughly 37% seen once. This clonotype was obtained from a human donor who was either an allogeneic HSCT recipient or a stem cell or donor lymphocyte infusion donor (not recorded which). It is not recorded whose cells these are; they may come from a transplant donor. The V and J genes are TRBV6-2 or TRBV6-3 and TRBJ1-1; tentative D call: TRBD1 (6 bases). Sequencing input: blood, either unsorted or a sorted T cell fraction (not recorded which). The CDR3 protein is CASSYYRAVTEAFF. The CDR3 nucleotides read TGTGCCAGCAGTTACTACAGGGCAGTCACTGAAGCTTTCTTT.